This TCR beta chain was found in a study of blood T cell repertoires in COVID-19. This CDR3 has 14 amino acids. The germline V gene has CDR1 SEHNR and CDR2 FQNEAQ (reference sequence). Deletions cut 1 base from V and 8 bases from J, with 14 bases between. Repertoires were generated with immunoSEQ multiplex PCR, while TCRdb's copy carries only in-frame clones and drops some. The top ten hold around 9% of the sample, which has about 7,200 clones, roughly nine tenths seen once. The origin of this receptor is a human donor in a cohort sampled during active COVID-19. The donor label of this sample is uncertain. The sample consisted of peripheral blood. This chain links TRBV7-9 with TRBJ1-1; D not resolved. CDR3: CASSLGEVRPEAFF. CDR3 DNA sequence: TGTGCCAGCAGCTTAGGAGAGGTACGGCCAGAAGCTTTCTTT.